These 10 T cell receptor beta chains were sequenced from one sample in a study of monozygotic twins with inflammatory bowel disease. Reanalyzing the 5' RACE reads, TCRdb keeps one entry per CDR3 protein, without DNA. Across some 300,000 distinct CDR3 sequences, the top ten clones capture roughly 5.3% of the sample. Source material: blood. These receptors were taken from a human donor with ulcerative colitis or Crohn's disease, or a healthy co-twin of an affected twin (not recorded which).

This chain joins TRBV24-1 and TRBJ2-3; the TRBD1 assignment by TCRdb is unverifiable without DNA. The germline gives CDR1 KGHDR, CDR2 SFDVKD. This CDR3 comprises 14 residues. Here the CDR3 reads CATSEPGLAQSQYF.

The chain links TRBV20-1 to TRBJ2-7; no DNA is available, so the TRBD1 call from TCRdb remains unchecked. CDR1 is DFQATT and CDR2 is SNEGSKA in the germline V gene (reference sequence). This CDR3 region has 14 residues. The chain's CDR3 is CSARGASQGDEQYF.

This chain joins TRBV7-3 and TRBJ2-1; without DNA, the TCRdb call of TRBD1 cannot be checked. The CDR3 consists of 15 residues. Germline loops: CDR1 SGHTA, CDR2 FQGTGA. The CDR3 protein is CASSLNTGTYNEQFF.

The J gene is TRBJ2-6, the V gene TRBV5-4. The germline gives CDR1 SGHNT, CDR2 YYREEE (reference sequence). The CDR3 contains 15 residues. The chain's CDR3 is CASSLVSFMGNVLTF.

The chain joins TRBV6-5 to TRBJ2-5; absent DNA, TCRdb's TRBD1 call cannot be checked. Germline loops: CDR1 MNHEY, CDR2 SVGAGI. The CDR3 sequence is 16 residues long. CDR3 amino acids: CASSYGTGWNQETQYF.

This chain joins TRBV4-2 and TRBJ2-7; the D call from TCRdb, TRBD2, cannot be confirmed without DNA. This CDR3 contains 16 residues. Germline values: CDR1 LGHNA, CDR2 YNFKEQ. The CDR3 protein is CASSQSPLAGAGEQYF.

This chain joins TRBV4-1 and TRBJ2-7; TCRdb proposes TRBD1, but this gene call is untestable without DNA. Per germline, CDR1 MGHRA and CDR2 YSYEKL. The CDR3 is 16 amino acids. This chain's CDR3 is CASSQPTANAFYEQYF.

The rearrangement joins TRBV9 to TRBJ2-2; the D call from TCRdb, TRBD1, cannot be confirmed without DNA. Germline lookup yields CDR1 SGDLS and CDR2 YYNGEE. The CDR3 sequence is 18 residues long. The CDR3 is CASGWDKGFARFPGELFF.

The chain employs TRBV2 and TRBJ2-7; TCRdb's D call of TRBD2 is untestable without DNA. The CDR3 extends over 15 amino acids. Germline CDR1 reads SNHLY; CDR2 reads FYNNEI. The chain's CDR3 is CDSSEAEDFFTEQYF.

The chain recombines TRBV12-3 or TRBV12-4 with TRBJ1-5. CDR3 length equals 13 residues. The CDR3 sequence: CASRMGSNQPQHF.